This is a list of T cell receptor beta chains from one sample in a study of blood T cell repertoires in COVID-19. TCRdb's table, derived via immunoSEQ multiplex PCR, lists solely in-frame clones and lacks some. The sample has approximately 230,000 clones, just over 85% seen once; the top ten hold around 1.7%. Sequenced material: PBMCs or T cells enriched from blood (not recorded which). The receptor source for this set is a middle-aged man who had recovered from COVID-19. The CDR3 runs from the conserved cysteine through the conserved F or W. Fields, in order: J gene, clone size, V gene, CDR3 protein. Clone size appears in some rows only: once, few, many, or a class for an expanded clone.

>TRBJ2-7|-|TRBV7-3
CASSPSGSGEYEQYF
>TRBJ2-7|-|TRBV3-1/TRBV3-2
CASRSSSSEYEQYF
>TRBJ2-1|-|TRBV18
CASSPMPPGQGYNEQFF
>TRBJ2-2|-|TRBV5-4
CASSTGQGNTGELFF
>TRBJ1-4|-|TRBV6-2/TRBV6-3
CASSYSNLREKLFF
>TRBJ2-7|-|TRBV6-2/TRBV6-3
CASSRQAGWYRVYEQYF
>TRBJ2-2|-|TRBV25-1
CASRQTNTGELFF
>TRBJ1-2|-|TRBV29-1
CSVEDLRKGYTF
>TRBJ2-3|once|TRBV5-1
CASRRDIFTDTQYF
>TRBJ2-7|-|TRBV5-1
CASSFVDSEQYF
>TRBJ2-5|-|TRBV7-2
CASSLGWSGGARETQYF
>TRBJ2-7|few|TRBV28
CASSLVAGTNEQYF
>TRBJ1-5|-|TRBV3-1/TRBV3-2
CASSQSDRGNQPQHF
>TRBJ1-4|-|TRBV30
CAWSVSGVGEKLFF
>TRBJ2-1|-|TRBV7-3
CASSLGGEQFF
>TRBJ2-7|-|TRBV28
CASSLHYEQYF
>TRBJ1-6|-|TRBV3-1/TRBV3-2
CASSQGNWDRVSSPLHF
>TRBJ1-6|-|TRBV4-3
CASSQHRGDYSPLHF
>TRBJ2-7|-|TRBV28
CASSLYGTGGEQYF
>TRBJ1-5|-|TRBV19
CASATGQPQHF
>TRBJ1-2|-|TRBV29-1
CSVSGFALGYTF
>TRBJ2-5|-|TRBV5-4
CASSFSGTETQYF
>TRBJ2-1|once|TRBV27
CASSLRLAGGIFYNEQFF
>TRBJ2-5|-|TRBV5-6
CASSDLAGGAETQYF
>TRBJ1-5|-|TRBV12-2
CASRFQTGEPGNQPQHF
>TRBJ1-3|-|TRBV3-1/TRBV3-2
CASSQDFYPGQESGNTIYF
>TRBJ2-1|few|TRBV27
CASSFRTGLHNEQFF
>TRBJ1-1|once|TRBV11-1
CASSFGDPGDTEAFF
>TRBJ2-7|few|TRBV7-9
CASSLEGLAGTQAEQYF
>TRBJ2-7|-|TRBV7-8
CASSPGRFSYEQYF
>TRBJ1-6|-|TRBV18
CASSPITGGTMINSPLHF
>TRBJ2-2|-|TRBV3-1/TRBV3-2
CASRPAHTGELFF
>TRBJ2-5|once|TRBV5-1
CASSPGLKETQYF
>TRBJ2-3|-|TRBV9
CASSVDAGGRVDTQYF
>TRBJ1-5|once|TRBV19
CASTADFSNQPQHF
>TRBJ2-3|-|TRBV6-2/TRBV6-3
CASSYSGVDTQYF
>TRBJ1-1|-|TRBV30
CAWSKGVGGTEAFF
>TRBJ2-3|-|TRBV27
CASSFFERGQSTDTQYF
>TRBJ2-1|-|TRBV20-1
CSASTREQFF
>TRBJ2-7|-|TRBV28
CASSESGGGYEQYF